This TCR beta chain comes out of a study of vaccination and CD4 T cells after COVID-19. Turning to the study itself: It was a median roughly 100 days after diagnosis, with a range of 35 to 161, that post-COVID samples were drawn. Study-level findings and limits: Spike mono-reactivity applied to 304 of 307 vaccine-specific clones detected in convalescent patients.

CDR1 and CDR2 from the germline V gene are SGHRS and YFSETQ. The CDR3 covers 14 residues. Trimming took 5 bases from V and 0 from J, leaving 9 bases between them. With regard to this clonotype: The antigen is not known.

The treatment denotes: roughly nine-day PBMC culture with coronavirus spike peptide pools or control peptides (ViraFEST assay). Under the ViraFEST approach, antigen-specific T cells were expanded with peptide pools and TCRs subsequently sequenced. The Oncomine TCR Beta short-read assay sequenced DNA from cultured CD4+ T cells. Each CDR3 protein is one row after TCRdb ran MiXCR on the PCR reads. The sample yields roughly 13,000 distinct CDR3 sequences, roughly 43% seen once. The clonotype was recovered from a human donor with COVID-19. This chain joins TRBV5-1 and TRBJ2-1; possibly TRBD1 for D (6 bases). The sequenced sample consisted of cultured CD4+ T cells from blood. In nucleotides, the CDR3 is TGCGCCAGCAGTAAGGACAGCTCCTACAATGAGCAGTTCTTC. This codes for CASSKDSSYNEQFF.